This TCR beta chain emerged from a study of beta chain features in type 1 diabetes. Study background: Examination spanned around 110 million sorted cells from all samples.

Every bit of the isolated RNA underwent reverse transcription, so sequencing read expressed TCRB transcripts. The repertoire was sequenced with immunoSEQ multiplex PCR; TCRdb's copy has only in-frame clones and lacks some. Of hundreds of thousands of clones in the sample, about 10% were seen once. V lost 2 bases and J lost 3, with 9 bases in between. Germline CDR1 is SGHDT and CDR2 is YYEEEE. The CDR3 runs to 13 residues. This clone was seen more than once but under ten times. Averaging around 120 mL, one heparinised blood draw was given by each donor. V usage is TRBV5-6 and J usage is TRBJ2-7, with D uncertain. The TCR originated in a woman younger than 35 in good health. The sequencing input was naive CD4+ T cells from blood. CDR3 amino acids: CASSFAGVYEQYF. In nucleotides, the CDR3 is TGTGCCAGCAGCTTCGCCGGAGTCTACGAGCAGTACTTC.